This T cell receptor beta chain emerged from a study of beta chain features in type 1 diabetes. Overall study findings and caveats: Patients with Type 1 diabetes showed moderately but significantly shorter TCRB CDR3s in all four CD4+ subsets.

CDR3 length equals 14 residues. Per germline, CDR1 SEHNR and CDR2 FQNEAQ (reference sequence). The V and J ends lost 2 bases and 10 bases respectively, with 15 bases between them. The whole isolated RNA underwent reverse transcription, so sequencing captured expressed TCRB transcripts. Assay used: immunoSEQ multiplex PCR; TCRdb lists only in-frame clones, some missing. The sample has about 390,000 clones, around 10% seen once. This clone appeared many times. The antigen remains unidentified. The genes are TRBV7-9 and TRBJ2-1; no reliable D call. Sequencing used central memory CD4+ T cells from blood. This TCR came from a man in his thirties or forties with type 1 diabetes. The CDR3 reads CASSLSAAYSEQFF. DNA of the CDR3: TGTGCCAGCAGCTTATCCGCCGCCTACTCCGAGCAGTTCTTC.